This T cell receptor (beta chain) was captured by sequencing in a study of human T cells and chemical hapten exposure. Points on this clonotype: Its specificity is unknown.

The ends were cut back, 2 bases at V and 2 bases at J, with 9 bases in the middle. CDR3 size: 14 residues. CDR1 is MNHEY, CDR2 SVGAGI, per germline. Individual cDNA molecules in this library carried unique molecular identifiers. Using its own MiXCR run on the RACE reads, TCRdb lists one record per CDR3 protein. The data contain some 77,000 distinct CDR3 sequences, 10% of them singletons. Time point here: patch test 1, 2 weeks after DPC sensitization. Regarding treatment: therapeutic diphenylcyclopropenone sensitization with weekly scalp DPC. Study-level results: Expanded TCRs clustered into significantly more large CDR3 similarity groups than controls, the analysis revealed.

This chain connects TRBV6-5 to TRBJ1-1; possible D gene TRBD1, 6 bases. The source was whole blood, collected in connection with sensitization to the hapten diphenylcyclopropenone (DPC). This receptor was taken from a woman in her forties or fifties with alopecia areata. Some clones in this sample may be carry-over from other donors' samples. The CDR3 sequence: CASSYVGGNTEAFF. The CDR3 DNA reads as TGTGCCAGCAGTTACGTGGGGGGCAACACTGAAGCTTTCTTT.